Reported below is one T cell receptor (beta chain). The antigen is unknown. These data originate in a study of T cells in localized non-small cell lung cancer. General observations from the study: A median of 57 of the top 100 tumor clones appeared in adjacent lung, which was paired and uninvolved. Only one tumor region went through sequencing, so heterogeneity may still be there. Density of T cells in blood, when higher, went with longer overall survival.

Germline V gives CDR1 MNHEY, CDR2 SMNVEV (reference sequence). This CDR3 spans 14 amino acids. Trimming removed 7 bases from V and 5 bases from J, with 15 bases in between. Sequencing was performed with immunoSEQ multiplex PCR; in TCRdb, only in-frame clones are kept and a portion is missing. The table shows 30,000 or so clones, with roughly 86% occurring only once. The sequencing here drew on peripheral blood, taken before any cancer treatment. The TCR originated in a male donor aged 60 or over with stage I lung adenocarcinoma. The chain links TRBV27 to TRBJ2-1; tentatively, D is TRBD2 (5 bases). The CDR3 region has the DNA TGTGCCAGCAAACTCCCCGGGAACAACAATGAGCAGTTCTTC. Translating it yields CASKLPGNNNEQFF.